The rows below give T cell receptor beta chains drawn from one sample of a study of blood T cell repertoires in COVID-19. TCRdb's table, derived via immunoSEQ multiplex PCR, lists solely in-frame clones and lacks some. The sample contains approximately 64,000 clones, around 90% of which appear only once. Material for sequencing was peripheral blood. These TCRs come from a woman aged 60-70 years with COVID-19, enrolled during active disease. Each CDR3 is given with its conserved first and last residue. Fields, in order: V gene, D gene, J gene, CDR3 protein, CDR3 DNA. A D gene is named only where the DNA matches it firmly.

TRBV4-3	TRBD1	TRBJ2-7	CASSQSRQGFQYF	TGCGCCAGCAGCCAAAGTCGACAGGGCTTTCAGTACTTC
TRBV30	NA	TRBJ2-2	CAWVGAGGTGELFF	TGTGCCTGGGTAGGGGCCGGGGGCACCGGGGAGCTGTTTTTT
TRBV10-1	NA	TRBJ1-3	CASSEFTDTGHTIYF	TGCGCCAGCAGTGAGTTCACGGACACTGGACACACCATATATTTT
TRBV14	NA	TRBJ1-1	CASNTPGTGEAFF	TGTGCCAGCAACACACCCGGCACGGGGGAAGCTTTCTTT
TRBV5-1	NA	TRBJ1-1	CASSLGRPTNTEAFF	TGCGCCAGCAGCTTGGGGCGGCCGACGAACACTGAAGCTTTCTTT
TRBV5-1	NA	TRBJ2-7	CASSLGPLVSGSPYEQYF	TGCGCCAGCAGCTTAGGCCCCCTGGTGTCAGGGTCACCCTACGAGCAGTACTTC
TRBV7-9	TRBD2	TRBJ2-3	CASSPLAGGPRDWTDTQYF	TGTGCCAGCAGCCCACTAGCGGGAGGGCCGAGGGATTGGACAGATACGCAGTATTTT
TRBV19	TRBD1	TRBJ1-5	CASSIHGQGRNWPQHF	TGTGCCAGTAGTATCCACGGACAGGGGCGGAATTGGCCCCAGCATTTT
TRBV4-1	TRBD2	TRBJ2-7	CASSLSSGASSYEQYF	TGCGCCAGCAGCCTTTCTAGCGGGGCGAGCTCCTACGAGCAGTACTTC
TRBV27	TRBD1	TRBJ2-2	CASSSRWTGATGELFF	TGTGCCAGCAGTTCCCGATGGACAGGGGCCACCGGGGAGCTGTTTTTT
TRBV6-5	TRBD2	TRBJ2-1	CASSYGLAGGYNEQFF	TGTGCCAGCAGTTACGGACTAGCGGGAGGCTACAATGAGCAGTTCTTC
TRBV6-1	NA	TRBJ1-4	CASSEVRSTNEKLFF	TGTGCCAGCAGTGAAGTGAGGTCAACTAATGAAAAACTGTTTTTT
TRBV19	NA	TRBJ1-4	CASSIGLRGEKLFF	TGTGCCAGTAGTATAGGATTGCGGGGTGAAAAACTGTTTTTT
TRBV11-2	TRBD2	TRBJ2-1	CASSLEIAGANNEQFF	TGTGCCAGCAGCTTAGAAATAGCGGGGGCCAACAATGAGCAGTTCTTC
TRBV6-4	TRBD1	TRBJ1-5	CASTPRDRRQPSSNQPQHF	TGTGCCAGCACCCCCCGGGACAGGAGACAGCCCTCGAGCAATCAGCCCCAGCATTTT